One T cell receptor (beta chain) is described in this entry. Sequencing was performed with immunoSEQ multiplex PCR; in TCRdb, only in-frame clones are kept and a portion is missing. The sample includes tens of thousands of clones, 90% to 95% of them seen just once. The data were obtained in a study of OX40 agonist ivuxolimab in advanced cancers. Germline V gene data show CDR1 as SGHTA and CDR2 as FQGTGA. Trimming removed 5 bases at V and 1 base at J, with 8 bases between. The CDR3 has 13 residues. This chain joins TRBV7-3 and TRBJ1-1; TRBD1 is a possible D gene (5 bases). This sample comprised CD4+ or CD8+ T cells sorted from blood, obtained in a trial of the OX40 agonist ivuxolimab. This sequence was found in an adult with an advanced solid tumor such as melanoma, head and neck, liver or kidney cancer. In DNA, the CDR3 is TGTGCCAGCAGCACGACAGAGAACACTGAAGCTTTCTTT. This encodes CASSTTENTEAFF. Drawing the rest from reference TRBV7-3 and TRBJ1-1, the complete variable domain is GAGVSQTPSNKVTEKGKYVELRCDPISGHTALYWYRQSLGQGPEFLIYFQGTGAADDSGLPNDRFFAVRPEGSVSTLKIQRTERGDSAVYLCASSTTENTEAFFGQGTRLTVV.